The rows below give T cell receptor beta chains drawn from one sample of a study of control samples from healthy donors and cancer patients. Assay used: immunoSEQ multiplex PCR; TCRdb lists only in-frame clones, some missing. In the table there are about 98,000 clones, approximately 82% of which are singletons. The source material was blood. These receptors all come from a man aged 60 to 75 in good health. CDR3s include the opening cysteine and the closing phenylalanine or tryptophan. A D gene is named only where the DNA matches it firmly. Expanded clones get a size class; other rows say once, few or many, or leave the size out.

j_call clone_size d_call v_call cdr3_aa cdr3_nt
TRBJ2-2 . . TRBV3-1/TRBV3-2 CASSLSSNTGELFF TGTGCCAGCAGCCTCTCCTCGAACACCGGGGAGCTGTTTTTT
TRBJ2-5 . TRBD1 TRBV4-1 CASSQGQGGLETQYF TGCGCCAGCAGCCAAGGACAGGGGGGTTTGGAGACCCAGTACTTC
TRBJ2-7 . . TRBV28 CASSQGGRDYEQYF TGTGCCAGCAGTCAGGGGGGACGGGACTACGAGCAGTACTTC
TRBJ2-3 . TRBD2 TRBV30 CAWPWTSFLGTDTQYF TGTGCCTGGCCCTGGACTAGTTTTTTGGGCACAGATACGCAGTATTTT
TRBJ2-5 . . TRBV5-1 CASRGFHEETQYF TGCGCCAGTCGGGGTTTTCATGAAGAGACCCAGTACTTC
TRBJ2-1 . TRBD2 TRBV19 CASSIGREGYNEQFF TGTGCCAGTAGCATTGGGCGGGAGGGCTACAATGAGCAGTTCTTC
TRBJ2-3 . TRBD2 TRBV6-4 CASSASGGATDTQYF TGTGCCAGCAGTGCCAGCGGGGGGGCCACAGATACGCAGTATTTT
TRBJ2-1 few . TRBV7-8 CASSPPRGSYNEQFF TGTGCCAGCAGCCCCCCAAGGGGCTCCTACAATGAGCAGTTCTTC
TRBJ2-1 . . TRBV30 CAWQASYNEQFF TGTGCCTGGCAAGCGAGCTACAATGAGCAGTTCTTC
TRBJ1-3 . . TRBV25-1 CASIGGPTGNTIYF TGTGCCAGCATCGGGGGGCCAACTGGAAACACCATATATTTT
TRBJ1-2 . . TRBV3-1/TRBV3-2 CASSQEGAGMGDYGYTF TGTGCCAGCAGCCAAGAAGGAGCAGGGATGGGGGACTATGGCTACACCTTC
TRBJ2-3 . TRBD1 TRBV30 CAWSVRQGASDTQYF TGTGCCTGGAGTGTACGTCAGGGGGCCTCAGATACGCAGTATTTT
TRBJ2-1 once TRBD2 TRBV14 CASQLAGAGHEQFF TGTGCCAGCCAATTAGCGGGAGCCGGCCATGAGCAGTTCTTC
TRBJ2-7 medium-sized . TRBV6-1 CASSEGERDEQYF TGTGCCAGCAGTGAAGGGGAGAGGGACGAGCAGTACTTC
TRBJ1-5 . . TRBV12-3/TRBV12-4 CASSFGGNQPQHF TGTGCCAGCAGTTTCGGTGGGAATCAGCCCCAGCATTTT
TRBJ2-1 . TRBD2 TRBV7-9 CASSQLAGEGNEQFF TGTGCCAGCAGTCAACTAGCGGGAGAGGGCAATGAGCAGTTCTTC
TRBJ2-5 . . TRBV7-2 CASSSNFRETQYF TGTGCCAGCAGCTCGAATTTCAGGGAGACCCAGTACTTC
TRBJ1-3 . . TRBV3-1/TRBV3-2 CASSQVGNTIYF TGTGCCAGCAGCCAAGTTGGAAACACCATATATTTT
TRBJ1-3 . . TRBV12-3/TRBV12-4 CASSFSSGDTIYF TGTGCCAGCAGTTTTAGTTCTGGGGACACCATATATTTT
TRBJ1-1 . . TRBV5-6 CASSLWWAGTEAFF TGTGCCAGCTCCCTTTGGTGGGCGGGCACTGAAGCTTTCTTT
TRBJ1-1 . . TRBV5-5 CASIADVGAGGTEAFF TGTGCCAGCATCGCAGACGTGGGGGCAGGAGGCACTGAAGCTTTCTTT
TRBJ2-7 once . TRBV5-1 CASSLGRNYEQYF TGCGCCAGCAGCTTGGGCAGAAACTACGAGCAGTACTTC
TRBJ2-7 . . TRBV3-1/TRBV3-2 CASSQAAQFSEQYF TGTGCCAGCAGCCAAGCCGCACAGTTCAGCGAGCAGTACTTC
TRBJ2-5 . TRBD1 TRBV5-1 CASSPGQGTKTQYF TGCGCCAGCAGCCCGGGACAGGGTACGAAGACCCAGTACTTC
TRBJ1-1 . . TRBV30 CAWSEGQMNTEAFF TGTGCCTGGAGTGAGGGCCAGATGAACACTGAAGCTTTCTTT
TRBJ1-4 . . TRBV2 CASSWSGMNEKLFF TGTGCCAGTTCGTGGTCGGGGATGAATGAAAAACTGTTTTTT
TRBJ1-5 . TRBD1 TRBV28 CASRSPGTGSQPQHF TGTGCCAGCAGATCTCCCGGGACAGGGAGTCAGCCCCAGCATTTT
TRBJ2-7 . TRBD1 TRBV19 CASSLPGQGANEQYF TGTGCCAGTAGTCTTCCGGGACAGGGGGCCAACGAGCAGTACTTC
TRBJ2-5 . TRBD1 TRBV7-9 CASSLVGGLETQYF TGTGCCAGCAGCTTAGTAGGGGGCCTAGAGACCCAGTACTTC
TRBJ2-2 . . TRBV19 CASRPTETGELFF TGTGCCAGTAGACCGACAGAGACCGGGGAGCTGTTTTTT
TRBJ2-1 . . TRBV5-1 CASSLTGSGAYNEQFF TGCGCCAGCAGCTTGACGGGTTCAGGAGCCTACAATGAGCAGTTCTTC
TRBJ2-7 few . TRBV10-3 CAISGGNEQYF TGTGCCATCAGTGGAGGCAACGAGCAGTACTTC
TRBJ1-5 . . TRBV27 CASRPDPGDRNQPQHF TGTGCCAGCCGGCCCGACCCGGGGGATCGCAATCAGCCCCAGCATTTT
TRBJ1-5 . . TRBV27 CASSLEGLHNQPQHF TGTGCCAGCAGTTTAGAGGGTTTACACAATCAGCCCCAGCATTTT
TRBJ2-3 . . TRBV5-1 CASSLRTGSSDTQYF TGCGCCAGCAGCTTACGGACGGGTTCGTCAGATACGCAGTATTTT
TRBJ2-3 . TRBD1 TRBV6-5 CASSAHRGRADTQYF TGTGCCAGCAGCGCACACAGGGGGCGGGCAGATACGCAGTATTTT
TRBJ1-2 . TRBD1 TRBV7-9 CASRFGQGGYGYTF TGTGCCAGCAGATTTGGACAGGGTGGCTATGGCTACACCTTC
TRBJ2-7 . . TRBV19 CASSISDTNYEQYF TGTGCCAGTAGTATTTCGGACACAAACTACGAGCAGTACTTC
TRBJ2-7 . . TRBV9 CASSVDGYEQYF TGTGCCAGCAGCGTAGACGGATACGAGCAGTACTTC
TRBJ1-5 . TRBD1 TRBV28 CASSSPLRNRGQDQPQHF TGTGCCAGCAGTTCCCCCCTCCGCAACAGGGGGCAGGATCAGCCCCAGCATTTT
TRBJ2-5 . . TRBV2 CASRGLLGETQYF TGTGCCAGCAGGGGACTTCTAGGAGAGACCCAGTACTTC
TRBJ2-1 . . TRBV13 CASSSRQSTYNEQFF TGTGCCAGCAGCTCCCGTCAATCCACCTACAATGAGCAGTTCTTC
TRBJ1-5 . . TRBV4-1 CASSLGQINQPQHF TGCGCCAGCAGCCTCGGACAGATCAATCAGCCCCAGCATTTT
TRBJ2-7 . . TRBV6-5 CASSPGFRLRLEQYF TGTGCCAGCAGTCCAGGGTTTCGGCTACGTCTCGAGCAGTACTTC
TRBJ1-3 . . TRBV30 CAWKARSWGFGNTIYF TGTGCCTGGAAAGCACGTAGTTGGGGGTTTGGAAACACCATATATTTT
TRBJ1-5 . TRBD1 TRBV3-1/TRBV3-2 CASSLLQGLGQPQHF TGTGCCAGCAGCCTCCTACAGGGGTTGGGTCAGCCCCAGCATTTT
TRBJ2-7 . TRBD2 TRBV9 CASSVGTSGSRPYEQYF TGTGCCAGCAGCGTAGGGACTAGCGGGAGTCGCCCCTACGAGCAGTACTTC
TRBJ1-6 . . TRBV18 CASSPQHSFDSPLHF TGTGCCAGCTCACCCCAACACAGTTTTGATTCACCCCTCCACTTT
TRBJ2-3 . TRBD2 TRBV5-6 CASSYGLAGVLDTQYF TGTGCCAGCAGCTACGGACTAGCGGGAGTGCTAGATACGCAGTATTTT
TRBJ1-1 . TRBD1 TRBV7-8 CASSSAGTANTEAFF TGTGCCAGCAGCTCTGCCGGGACAGCGAACACTGAAGCTTTCTTT
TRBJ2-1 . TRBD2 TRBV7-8 CASRTPTGLAYNEQFF TGTGCCAGCAGAACCCCTACGGGACTAGCCTACAATGAGCAGTTCTTC
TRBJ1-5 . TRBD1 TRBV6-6 CATGIGQGGNQPQHF TGTGCCACCGGGATAGGACAGGGCGGCAATCAGCCCCAGCATTTT
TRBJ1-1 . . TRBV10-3 CASKQGPTAEAFF TGTGCCAGCAAACAGGGTCCTACGGCTGAAGCTTTCTTT
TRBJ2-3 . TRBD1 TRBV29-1 CSVSGQERGRDTQYF TGCAGCGTTTCGGGACAGGAAAGGGGTAGGGATACGCAGTATTTT